This T cell receptor beta chain was retrieved from a study of regulatory T cells in long-lasting Graves disease. Time point denoted: newly diagnosed GD, antithyroid drugs for less than 3 months. From RNA extracted from PBMCs, the TCR library was made. Combining iRepertoire HTBI primers with Arm-PCR of CDR3 regions, the authors built TCR beta libraries. Original handling: Identified segments across samples numbered more than 55 TRBV and roughly 15 TRBJ. TCRdb reprocessed the multiplex PCR reads via MiXCR and lists one record per CDR3 protein. It is TCRdb's table, rather than the study itself, that gives the V and J calls and clone size. The sample holds around 450,000 distinct CDR3 sequences; 15% are singletons and the top ten take roughly 7.7%. This clonotype was seen repeatedly, ten times or more. Its matching antigen is unknown. General study results and limits: Accuracy might have suffered from few samples.

Germline V gene sequence: CDR1 SGHRS, CDR2 YFSETQ. The CDR3 runs to 16 residues. V shed 0 bases and J shed 2 bases, with 12 bases lying between them. This same sample was also taken into another study, of T cells in Graves' hyperthyroidism and ophthalmopathy.

The sample consisted of peripheral blood mononuclear cells (PBMCs), taken at new diagnosis, from a patient treated with antithyroid drugs. This chain connects TRBV5-1 to TRBJ2-1; D is tentatively TRBD1 or TRBD2 (5 bases each). The sequence was collected from a woman aged 40 to 50 with Graves disease. The CDR3, as DNA: TGCGCCAGCAGCTTGGGAGGGGTAGGGCCCTACAATGAGCAGTTCTTC. As protein: CASSLGGVGPYNEQFF.